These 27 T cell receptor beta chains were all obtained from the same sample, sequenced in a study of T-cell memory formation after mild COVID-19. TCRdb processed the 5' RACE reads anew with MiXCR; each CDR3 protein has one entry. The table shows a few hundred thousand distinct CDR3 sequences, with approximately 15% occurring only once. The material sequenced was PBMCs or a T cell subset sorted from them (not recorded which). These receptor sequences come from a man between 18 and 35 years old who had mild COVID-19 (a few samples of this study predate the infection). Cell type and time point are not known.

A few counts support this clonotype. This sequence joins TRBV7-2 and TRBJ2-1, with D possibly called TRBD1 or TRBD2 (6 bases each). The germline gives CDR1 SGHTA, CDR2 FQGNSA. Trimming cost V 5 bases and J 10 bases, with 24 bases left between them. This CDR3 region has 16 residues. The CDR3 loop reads CASSVGWGARTGEQFF. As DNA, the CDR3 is TGTGCCAGCAGCGTAGGGTGGGGGGCCCGCACCGGGGAGCAGTTCTTC.

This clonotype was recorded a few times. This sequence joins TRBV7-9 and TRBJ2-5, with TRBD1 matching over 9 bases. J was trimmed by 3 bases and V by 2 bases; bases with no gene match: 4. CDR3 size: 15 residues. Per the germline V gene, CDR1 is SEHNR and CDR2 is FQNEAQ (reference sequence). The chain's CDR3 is CASSLRQGVEETQYF. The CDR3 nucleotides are TGTGCCAGCAGCTTAAGACAGGGGGTTGAAGAGACCCAGTACTTC.

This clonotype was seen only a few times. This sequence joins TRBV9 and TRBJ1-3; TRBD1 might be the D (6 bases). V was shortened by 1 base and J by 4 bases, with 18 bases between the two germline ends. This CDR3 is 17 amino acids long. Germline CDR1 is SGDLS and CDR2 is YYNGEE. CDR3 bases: TGTGCCAGCAGCGTATTTATTAGGGGGGAAGAAGGAAACACCATATATTTT. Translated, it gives CASSVFIRGEEGNTIYF.

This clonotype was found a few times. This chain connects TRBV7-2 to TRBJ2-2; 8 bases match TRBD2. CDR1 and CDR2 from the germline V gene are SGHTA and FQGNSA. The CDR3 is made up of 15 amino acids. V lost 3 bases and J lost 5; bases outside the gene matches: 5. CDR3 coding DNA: TGTGCCAGCAGCTTCCGGGGGGGACGGACCGGGGAGCTGTTTTTT. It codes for CASSFRGGRTGELFF.

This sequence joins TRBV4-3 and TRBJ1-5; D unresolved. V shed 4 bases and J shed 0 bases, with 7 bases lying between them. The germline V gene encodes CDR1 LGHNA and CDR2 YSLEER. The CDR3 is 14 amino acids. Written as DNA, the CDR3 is TGCGCCAGCAGCCGCCTATATAGCAATCAGCCCCAGCATTTT. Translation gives CASSRLYSNQPQHF.

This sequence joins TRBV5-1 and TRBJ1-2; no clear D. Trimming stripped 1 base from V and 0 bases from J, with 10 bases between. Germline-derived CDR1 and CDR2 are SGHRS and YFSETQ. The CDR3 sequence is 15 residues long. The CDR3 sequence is CASSLFHSANYGYTF. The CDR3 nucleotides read TGCGCCAGCAGCTTGTTCCACTCAGCTAACTATGGCTACACCTTC.

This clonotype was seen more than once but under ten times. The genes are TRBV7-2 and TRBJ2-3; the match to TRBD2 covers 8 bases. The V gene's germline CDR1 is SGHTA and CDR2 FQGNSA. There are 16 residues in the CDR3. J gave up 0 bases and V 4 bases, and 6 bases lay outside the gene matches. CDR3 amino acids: CASSSSTSVSTDTQYF. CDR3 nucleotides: TGTGCCAGCAGCTCCTCGACTAGCGTGAGCACAGATACGCAGTATTTT. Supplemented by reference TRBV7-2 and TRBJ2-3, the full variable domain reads GAGVSQSPSNKVTEKGKDVELRCDPISGHTALYWYRQSLGQGLEFLIYFQGNSAPDKSGLPSDRFSAERTGGSVSTLTIQRTQQEDSAVYLCASSSSTSVSTDTQYFGPGTRLTVL.

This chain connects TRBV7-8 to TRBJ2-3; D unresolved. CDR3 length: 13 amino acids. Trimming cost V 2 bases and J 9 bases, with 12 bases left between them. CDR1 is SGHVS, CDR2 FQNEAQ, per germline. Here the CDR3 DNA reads TGTGCCAGCAGCTTACCATCGGCGGAAACGCAGTATTTT. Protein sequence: CASSLPSAETQYF.

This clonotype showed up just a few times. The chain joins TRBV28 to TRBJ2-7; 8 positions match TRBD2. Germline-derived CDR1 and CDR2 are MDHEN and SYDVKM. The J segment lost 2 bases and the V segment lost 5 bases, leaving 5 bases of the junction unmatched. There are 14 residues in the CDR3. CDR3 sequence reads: CASSETSAAYEQYV. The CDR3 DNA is TGTGCCAGCAGTGAGACTAGCGCCGCCTACGAGCAGTACGTC.

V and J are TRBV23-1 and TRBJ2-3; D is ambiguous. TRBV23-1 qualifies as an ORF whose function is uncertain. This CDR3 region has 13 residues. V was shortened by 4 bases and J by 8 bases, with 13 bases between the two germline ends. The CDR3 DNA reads TGCGCCAGCAGTCTGTCCGAGAACGGTACGCAGTATTTT. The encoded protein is CASSLSENGTQYF.

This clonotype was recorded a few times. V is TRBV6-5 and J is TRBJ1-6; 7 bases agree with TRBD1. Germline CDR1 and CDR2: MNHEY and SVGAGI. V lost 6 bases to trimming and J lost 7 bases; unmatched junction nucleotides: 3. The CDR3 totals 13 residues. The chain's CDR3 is CASRQGRNSPLHF. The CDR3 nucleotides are TGTGCCAGCAGACAGGGGCGAAATTCACCCCTCCACTTT.

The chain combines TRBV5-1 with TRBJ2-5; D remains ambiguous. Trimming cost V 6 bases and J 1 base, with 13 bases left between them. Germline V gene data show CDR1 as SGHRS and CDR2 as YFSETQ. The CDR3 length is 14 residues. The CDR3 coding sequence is TGCGCCAGCAACTCTCCTGCTAGCCAAGAGACCCAGTACTTC. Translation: CASNSPASQETQYF.

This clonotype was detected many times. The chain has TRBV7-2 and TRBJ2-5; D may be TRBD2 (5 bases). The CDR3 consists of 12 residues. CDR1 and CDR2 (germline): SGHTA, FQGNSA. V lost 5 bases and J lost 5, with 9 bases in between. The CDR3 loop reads CASSRPGETQYF. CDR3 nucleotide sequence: TGTGCCAGCAGCCGCCCGGGGGAGACCCAGTACTTC.

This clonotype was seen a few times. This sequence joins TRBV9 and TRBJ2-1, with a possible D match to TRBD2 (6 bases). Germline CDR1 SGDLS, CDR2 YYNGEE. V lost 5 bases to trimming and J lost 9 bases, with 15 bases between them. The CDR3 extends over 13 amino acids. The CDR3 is CASSPRTSSEQFF. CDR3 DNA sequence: TGTGCCAGCAGTCCAAGAACTAGCTCTGAGCAGTTCTTC.

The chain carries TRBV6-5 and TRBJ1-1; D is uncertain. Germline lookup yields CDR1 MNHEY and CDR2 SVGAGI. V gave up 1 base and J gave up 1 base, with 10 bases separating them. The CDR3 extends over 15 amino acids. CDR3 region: CASSYWAGSNTEAFF. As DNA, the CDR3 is TGTGCCAGCAGTTACTGGGCAGGTTCGAACACTGAAGCTTTCTTT.

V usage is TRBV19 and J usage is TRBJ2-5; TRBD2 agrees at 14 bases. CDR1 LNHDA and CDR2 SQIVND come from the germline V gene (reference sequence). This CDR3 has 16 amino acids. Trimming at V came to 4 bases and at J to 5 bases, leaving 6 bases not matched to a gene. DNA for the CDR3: TGTGCCAGTAGTACTGGACTAGCGGGGGGTTTGGAGACCCAGTACTTC. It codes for CASSTGLAGGLETQYF.

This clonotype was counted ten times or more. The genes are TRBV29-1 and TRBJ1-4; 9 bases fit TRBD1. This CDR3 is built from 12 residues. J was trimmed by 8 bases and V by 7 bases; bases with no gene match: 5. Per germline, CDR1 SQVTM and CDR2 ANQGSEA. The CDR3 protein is CSAMDRGEKLFF. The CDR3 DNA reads TGCAGCGCCATGGACAGGGGAGAAAAACTGTTTTTT. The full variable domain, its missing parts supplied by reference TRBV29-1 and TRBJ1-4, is SAVISQKPSRDICQRGTSLTIQCQVDSQVTMMFWYRQQPGQSLTLIATANQGSEATYESGFVIDKFPISRPNLTFSTLTVSNMSPEDSSIYLCSAMDRGEKLFFGSGTQLSVL.

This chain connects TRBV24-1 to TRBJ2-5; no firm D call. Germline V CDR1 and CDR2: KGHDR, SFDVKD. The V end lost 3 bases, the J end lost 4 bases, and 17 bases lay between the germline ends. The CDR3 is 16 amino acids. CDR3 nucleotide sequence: TGTGCCACCAGTGATGTCCGGGCCCATGGGTTAGAGACCCAGTACTTC. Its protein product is CATSDVRAHGLETQYF.

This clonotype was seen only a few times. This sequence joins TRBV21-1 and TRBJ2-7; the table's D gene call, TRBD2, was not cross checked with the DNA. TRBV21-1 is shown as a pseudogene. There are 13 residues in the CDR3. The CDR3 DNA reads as TGTGCCAGAGTTGCGGGGGGGCCCTACGAGCAGTACTTC. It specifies CARVAGGPYEQYF.

The CDR3 nucleotides are TGTGCCAGCAGCTTATACAGGATCTCTGGGGCCAACGTCCTGACTTTC. This translates into CASSLYRISGANVLTF. The chain combines TRBV7-2 with TRBJ2-6; D possibly corresponds to TRBD1 (5 bases). The CDR3 is made up of 16 amino acids. Germline lookup yields CDR1 SGHTA and CDR2 FQGNSA. The germline V and J ends were trimmed by 2 bases and 0 bases, with 8 bases remaining between them.

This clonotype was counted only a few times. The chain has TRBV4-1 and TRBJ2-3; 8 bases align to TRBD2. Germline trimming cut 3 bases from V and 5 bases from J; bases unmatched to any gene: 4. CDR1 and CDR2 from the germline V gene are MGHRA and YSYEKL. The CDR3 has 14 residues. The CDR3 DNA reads TGCGCCAGCAGCCACCCCGGGACTAGAGATACGCAGTATTTT. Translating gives CASSHPGTRDTQYF.

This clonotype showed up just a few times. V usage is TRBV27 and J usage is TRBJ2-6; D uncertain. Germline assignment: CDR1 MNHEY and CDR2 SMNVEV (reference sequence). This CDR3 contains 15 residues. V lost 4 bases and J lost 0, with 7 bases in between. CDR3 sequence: CASSSPHSGANVLTF. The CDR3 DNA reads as TGTGCCAGCAGTTCCCCACACTCTGGGGCCAACGTCCTGACTTTC.

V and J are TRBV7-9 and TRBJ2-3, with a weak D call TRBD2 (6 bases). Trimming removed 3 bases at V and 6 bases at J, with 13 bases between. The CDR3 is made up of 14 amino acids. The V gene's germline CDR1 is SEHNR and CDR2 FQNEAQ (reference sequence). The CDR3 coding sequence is TGTGCCAGCAGCTTTGGAACTAGCTTGGATACGCAGTATTTT. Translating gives CASSFGTSLDTQYF.

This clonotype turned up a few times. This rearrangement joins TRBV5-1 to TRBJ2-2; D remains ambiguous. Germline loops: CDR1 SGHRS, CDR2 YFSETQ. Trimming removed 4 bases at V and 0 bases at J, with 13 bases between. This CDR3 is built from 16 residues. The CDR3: CASSNTAIANTGELFF. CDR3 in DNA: TGCGCCAGCAGCAATACAGCCATCGCGAACACCGGGGAGCTGTTTTTT.

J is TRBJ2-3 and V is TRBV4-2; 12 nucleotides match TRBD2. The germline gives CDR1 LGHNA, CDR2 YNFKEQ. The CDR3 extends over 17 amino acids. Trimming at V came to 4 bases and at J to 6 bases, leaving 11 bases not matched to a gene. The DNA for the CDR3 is TGTGCCAGCAGCCCCCGGACTAGCGGGGTTAGGGTGGATACGCAGTATTTT. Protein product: CASSPRTSGVRVDTQYF.

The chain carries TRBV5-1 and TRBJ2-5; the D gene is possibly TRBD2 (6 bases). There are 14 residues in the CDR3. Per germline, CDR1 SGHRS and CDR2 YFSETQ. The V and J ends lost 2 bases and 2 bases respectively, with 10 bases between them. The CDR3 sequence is CASSLTGEQETQYF. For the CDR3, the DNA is TGCGCCAGCAGCTTAACGGGGGAACAAGAGACCCAGTACTTC. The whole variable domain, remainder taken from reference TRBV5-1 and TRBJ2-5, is KAGVTQTPRYLIKTRGQQVTLSCSPISGHRSVSWYQQTPGQGLQFLFEYFSETQRNKGNFPGRFSGRQFSNSRSEMNVSTLELGDSALYLCASSLTGEQETQYFGPGTRLLVL.

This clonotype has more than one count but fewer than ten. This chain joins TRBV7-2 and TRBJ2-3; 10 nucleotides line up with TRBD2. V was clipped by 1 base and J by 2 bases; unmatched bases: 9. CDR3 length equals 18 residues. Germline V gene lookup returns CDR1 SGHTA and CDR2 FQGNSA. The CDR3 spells CASSLEGLLAGNTDTQYF. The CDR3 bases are TGTGCCAGCAGCTTAGAGGGGTTACTAGCGGGGAACACAGATACGCAGTATTTT.